This entry lists 3 T cell receptor beta chains sequenced from one sample in a study of shared clonotypes between healthy human individuals. Naive-designated CD8 cells lacked CD45RO, were positively enriched for CCR7, and omitted terminally differentiated effector memory CD45RA+ cells. Sequencing used immunoSEQ multiplex PCR; TCRdb keeps in-frame clones, though not all of them. This table holds around 620,000 clones, approximately 95% found once. The sample taken for sequencing was naive CD8+ T cells sorted from blood. Source of these receptors: a woman aged 25-40 years in good health.

This rearrangement joins TRBV28 to TRBJ2-7; weak D call: TRBD2 (5 bases). The CDR3 spans 14 residues. The V end was cut by 3 bases, the J end by 5 bases, with 14 bases between. CDR1 and CDR2 (germline): MDHEN, SYDVKM. CDR3 protein: CASSFGGEGNEQYF. The CDR3 DNA follows: TGTGCCAGCAGTTTTGGCGGAGAGGGAAACGAGCAGTACTTC.

The chain links TRBV5-6 to TRBJ2-7; D remains ambiguous. The CDR3 spans 14 residues. V was shortened by 2 bases and J by 2 bases, with 11 bases between the two germline ends. CDR1 is SGHDT, CDR2 YYEEEE, per germline. CDR3 sequence (DNA): TGTGCCAGCAGCTTATCTGACAAAGCCTACGAGCAGTACTTC. Its translation: CASSLSDKAYEQYF.

This chain connects TRBV30 to TRBJ2-7; D is possibly TRBD1 (5 bases). CDR3 length equals 14 residues. Germline V CDR1 and CDR2: GTSNPN, SVGIG (reference sequence). Trimming removed 2 bases at V and 0 bases at J, with 11 bases between. The DNA for the CDR3 is TGTGCCTGGAGTAGGGGCACCGACTCCTACGAGCAGTACTTC. Translated: CAWSRGTDSYEQYF.